The 27 T cell receptor beta chains reported below all come from one sample, sequenced in a study of Ad26.COV2.S vaccination and SARS-CoV-2 variants. Sequenced by immunoSEQ multiplex PCR; TCRdb stores in-frame clones only, minus some. The data hold some 390,000 clones, with about 85% observed a single time. Documented treatment: about 20 received Ad26.COV2.S at low or high dose, single or two shots; a few received placebo; per-sample allocation not given. The samples were gathered on day 63 after the first injection of vaccine or placebo. Sequences were derived from peripheral blood, sampled in a trial of Ad26.COV2.S vaccine versus placebo. Every receptor here comes from a person aged 18-60 years who received the Ad26.COV2.S COVID-19 vaccine or a placebo.

This clone has only one observation. V and J are TRBV10-2 and TRBJ2-7; 7 bases line up with TRBD1. V was pared by 2 bases and J by 3 bases, with 7 bases of the junction left unmatched. The CDR3 spans 15 residues. Germline loops: CDR1 WSHSY, CDR2 SAAADI. For the CDR3, the DNA is TGCGCCAGCAGTGAGCCTGACAGGGCGAACTACGAGCAGTACTTC. Protein: CASSEPDRANYEQYF.

This sequence joins TRBV7-9 and TRBJ1-6; unclear D gene. This CDR3 spans 18 amino acids. V was trimmed by 1 base and J by 8 bases, leaving 21 bases between them. CDR1 and CDR2 from the germline V gene are SEHNR and FQNEAQ (reference sequence). CDR3 nucleotides: TGTGCCAGCAGCTTAGGGGAGTTGGGCAGGAGGAGGGATTCACCCCTCCACTTT. Residues: CASSLGELGRRRDSPLHF.

The gene calls are TRBV4-3 and TRBJ1-2; 9 nucleotides align to TRBD1. V shed 1 base and J 3 bases; nucleotides not matched to a gene: 6. The CDR3 length is 16 residues. Germline V gene sequence: CDR1 LGHNA, CDR2 YSLEER. CDR3 region: CASSQGGRTGDYGYTF. The CDR3 DNA follows: TGCGCCAGCAGCCAAGGAGGCCGGACAGGGGACTATGGCTACACCTTC.

The chain couples TRBV7-6 to TRBJ1-3; 7 bases are shared with TRBD1. This CDR3 has 16 residues. Trimming cost V 5 bases and J 3 bases; bases outside gene matches: 10. Germline V lookup: CDR1 SGHVS, CDR2 FNYEAQ. This CDR3 is CASSPRQGTSGNTIYF. The CDR3 coding sequence is TGTGCCAGCAGCCCGCGACAGGGAACGAGTGGAAACACCATATATTTT.

This clone was seen more than once but under ten times. The CDR3 loop reads CASKRLGGTNEKLFF. The CDR3 DNA reads as TGTGCCAGCAAGCGGTTAGGGGGAACTAATGAAAAACTGTTTTTT. The chain recombines TRBV6-5 with TRBJ1-4; D perhaps matches TRBD1 (6 bases). Germline-derived CDR1 and CDR2 are MNHEY and SVGAGI. Trimming took off 7 bases at V and 1 base at J, with 13 bases between the two ends. The CDR3 spans 15 residues.

The V gene is TRBV24-1, the J gene TRBJ2-2; 7 bases match TRBD1. The CDR3 contains 14 residues. Trimming removed 7 bases from V and 2 bases from J; junction bases left unmatched: 3. Germline values: CDR1 KGHDR, CDR2 SFDVKD. CDR3 DNA: TGTGCCACCAGGAGGGACAGCAACACCGGGGAGCTGTTTTTT. It codes for CATRRDSNTGELFF.

With respect to this clone: Other DNA sequences in this specimen translate into the identical CDR3. The rearrangement links TRBV7-2 to TRBJ1-6, with D possibly being TRBD1 (5 bases). The CDR3 consists of 13 residues. V lost 2 bases, J lost 8 bases, and 7 bases lay in between. Per the germline V gene, CDR1 is SGHTA and CDR2 is FQGNSA. CDR3 DNA: TGTGCCAGCAGCTTAATCAGGGATTCACCCCTCCACTTT. Translation: CASSLIRDSPLHF.

This chain links TRBV20-1 with TRBJ2-7; 7 bases fit TRBD2. Trimming took 3 bases from V and 3 from J; bases not matched to a gene: 11. CDR1 and CDR2 from the germline V gene are DFQATT and SNEGSKA (reference sequence). The CDR3 is made up of 15 amino acids. In DNA, the CDR3 is TGCAGTGCTAGTGGCGGGGGAGCACTCGGCTACGAGCAGTACTTC. Translation gives CSASGGGALGYEQYF.

This sequence joins TRBV7-9 and TRBJ2-5, with D perhaps TRBD1 (6 bases). The CDR3 has 15 amino acids. The germline gives CDR1 SEHNR, CDR2 FQNEAQ (reference sequence). V shed 4 bases and J shed 7 bases, with 19 bases lying between them. The CDR3 sequence: CASSYGEAGEGTQYF. For the CDR3, the DNA is TGTGCCAGCAGCTACGGTGAAGCAGGGGAAGGGACCCAGTACTTC.

The V and J genes are TRBV19 and TRBJ2-3; 7 bases match TRBD1. The germline CDR1 and CDR2 sequences are LNHDA and SQIVND (reference sequence). Trimming cost V 9 bases and J 4 bases; bases outside gene matches: 4. This CDR3 has 12 residues. The CDR3 region is CASRTGADTQYF. The CDR3 DNA follows: TGTGCCAGCAGAACAGGGGCAGATACGCAGTATTTT.

This chain joins TRBV5-4 and TRBJ2-2; D not certain. The germline CDR1 and CDR2 sequences are SGHNT and YYREEE (reference sequence). The V and J ends lost 2 bases and 0 bases respectively, with 8 bases between them. The CDR3 has 15 amino acids. In DNA form, the CDR3 reads TGTGCCAGCAGCTTATCAACCACGAACACCGGGGAGCTGTTTTTT. Translated, it gives CASSLSTTNTGELFF.

V gene TRBV5-4 combines with J gene TRBJ2-3; D possibly corresponds to TRBD1 (5 bases). The V end was cut by 5 bases, the J end by 3 bases, with 16 bases between. The CDR3 runs to 15 residues. Germline V gives CDR1 SGHNT, CDR2 YYREEE (reference sequence). CDR3 region: CASRPGVRETDTQYF. The CDR3 region has the DNA TGTGCCAGCAGACCTGGGGTCAGGGAAACAGATACGCAGTATTTT.

The chain has TRBV10-3 and TRBJ2-5; D uncertain. Germline-derived CDR1 and CDR2 are ENHRY and SYGVKD. The CDR3 totals 14 residues. V shed 4 bases and J shed 5 bases, with 14 bases lying between them. The CDR3 sequence: CAISAYFVGETQYF. The CDR3 bases are TGTGCCATCAGTGCTTACTTCGTAGGGGAGACCCAGTACTTC.

The V call is TRBV14, the J call TRBJ2-5; TRBD1 might be the D (6 bases). Deletions cut 6 bases from V and 1 base from J, with 9 bases between. There are 13 residues in the CDR3. CDR1 and CDR2 from the germline V gene are SGHDN and FVKESK. The CDR3 region has the DNA TGTGCCAGCAGTTGGACAGCCCAAGAGACCCAGTACTTC. It codes for CASSWTAQETQYF. Drawing the rest from reference TRBV14 and TRBJ2-5, the complete variable domain is EAGVTQFPSHSVIEKGQTVTLRCDPISGHDNLYWYRRVMGKEIKFLLHFVKESKQDESGMPNNRFLAERTGGTYSTLKVQPAELEDSGVYFCASSWTAQETQYFGPGTRLLVL.

The gene calls are TRBV27 and TRBJ2-1; no clear D. V was shortened by 5 bases and J by 7 bases, with 18 bases between the two germline ends. Germline V gene sequence: CDR1 MNHEY, CDR2 SMNVEV (reference sequence). The CDR3 is 15 amino acids. CDR3 in amino acids: CASSPDGRLGNEQFF. CDR3 nucleotides: TGTGCCAGCAGTCCCGATGGCAGGTTGGGAAATGAGCAGTTCTTC.

The chain couples TRBV19 to TRBJ1-2; D is uncertain. The CDR3 sequence is 13 residues long. From germline, CDR1 is LNHDA and CDR2 SQIVND (reference sequence). Trimming took off 5 bases at V and 4 bases at J, with 11 bases between the two ends. The DNA of the CDR3 is TGTGCCAGTAGTGGCCGAGGTGGCTATGGCTACACCTTC. This encodes CASSGRGGYGYTF.

The rearrangement uses TRBV9 and TRBJ2-5; D is uncertain. V was cut by 1 base and J by 5 bases, with 9 bases left in between. This CDR3 is 13 amino acids long. Germline V gene data show CDR1 as SGDLS and CDR2 as YYNGEE. CDR3 in amino acids: CASSVSGVETQYF. As DNA, the CDR3 is TGTGCCAGCAGCGTATCTGGGGTTGAGACCCAGTACTTC.

This clone appeared once. V gene TRBV6-5 combines with J gene TRBJ1-2; D uncertain. The germline V gene encodes CDR1 MNHEY and CDR2 SVGAGI. Trimming took 4 bases from V and 0 from J, leaving 3 bases between them. The CDR3 has 12 residues. The DNA of the CDR3 is TGTGCCAGCAGTTTCACTAACTATGGCTACACCTTC. Translated: CASSFTNYGYTF.

This clone was picked up one time. V and J are TRBV4-1 and TRBJ2-7; D possibly uses TRBD1 or TRBD2 (5 bases each). CDR1 MGHRA and CDR2 YSYEKL come from the germline V gene. The length of the CDR3 is 14 residues. The V end was cut by 5 bases, the J end by 4 bases, with 15 bases between. CDR3 residues: CASSRPGTPYEQYF. As DNA, the CDR3 is TGCGCCAGCAGCAGACCCGGGACCCCATACGAGCAGTACTTC.

V gene TRBV21-1 combines with J gene TRBJ2-5; TRBD2 is the table's D call, not checked against the DNA. TRBV21-1 is noted as a pseudogene. There are 13 residues in the CDR3. As DNA, the CDR3 is TGTGCCAGCAGCAAAGGAGAAAAAGAGACCCAGTACTTC. The encoded protein is CASSKGEKETQYF.

CDR3 in DNA: TGTGCCAGCAGAGCGGGGGATTACACCGGGGAGCTGTTTTTT. Amino acids: CASRAGDYTGELFF. The chain links TRBV27 to TRBJ2-2, with 8 positions matching TRBD2. This CDR3 region has 14 residues. V shed 6 bases and J 3 bases; nucleotides not matched to a gene: 3. Germline V lookup: CDR1 MNHEY, CDR2 SMNVEV (reference sequence).

The chain employs TRBV6-1 and TRBJ1-5; D gene unclear. Germline V gives CDR1 MNHNS, CDR2 SASEGT. V was trimmed by 2 bases and J by 2 bases, leaving 16 bases between them. This CDR3 is 17 amino acids long. CDR3 bases: TGTGCCAGCAGTGAACGGGGTTGGGGATTGGGCAATCAGCCCCAGCATTTT. It codes for CASSERGWGLGNQPQHF.

The chain carries TRBV7-9 and TRBJ1-4; D is undetermined. Trimming took 1 base from V and 8 from J, leaving 14 bases between them. Germline V lookup: CDR1 SEHNR, CDR2 FQNEAQ (reference sequence). The CDR3 sequence is 15 residues long. The CDR3 DNA follows: TGTGCCAGCAGCTTAGAATCACTCAGTAACGAAAAACTGTTTTTT. This encodes CASSLESLSNEKLFF.

The rearrangement links TRBV6-5 to TRBJ2-2; D is ambiguous. V was trimmed by 7 bases and J by 0 bases, leaving 9 bases between them. The V gene's germline CDR1 is MNHEY and CDR2 SVGAGI. The CDR3 extends over 14 amino acids. CDR3 nucleotides: TGTGCCAGCATACTGAGTACGAACACCGGGGAGCTGTTTTTT. Translating gives CASILSTNTGELFF.

The gene calls are TRBV15 and TRBJ1-1; D gene unclear. Germline CDR1 LNHNV, CDR2 YYDKDF (reference sequence). Trimming removed 1 base from V and 0 bases from J, with 9 bases in between. The CDR3 is 15 amino acids. CDR3 sequence: CATSRVTLMNTEAFF. CDR3 nucleotide sequence: TGTGCCACCAGCAGAGTGACACTAATGAACACTGAAGCTTTCTTT.

The chain joins TRBV29-1 to TRBJ1-3; D call uncertain. Trimming took 2 bases from V and 0 from J, leaving 11 bases between them. The CDR3 loop spans 15 amino acids. Germline CDR1 and CDR2: SQVTM and ANQGSEA. CDR3 sequence: CSVESRLNSGNTIYF. The CDR3 nucleotides read TGCAGCGTTGAATCTCGTCTGAACTCTGGAAACACCATATATTTT.

At least ten counts were recorded for this clone. The chain combines TRBV19 with TRBJ1-1; TRBD1 is a possible D gene (6 bases). V lost 4 bases and J 1 base, leaving 10 bases between the germline ends. The germline V gene encodes CDR1 LNHDA and CDR2 SQIVND (reference sequence). The CDR3 runs to 14 residues. CDR3 nucleotides: TGTGCCAGTAGTACAGGGGTGAAGAACACTGAAGCTTTCTTT. This sequence encodes CASSTGVKNTEAFF.